This TCR beta chain was obtained from a study of shared clonotypes between healthy human individuals. Study context: Each donor's CD8 memory used one plate, CD8 naive two, each CD4 subset three. Findings of the study overall: Unshared clonotypes carried lower generation probabilities than those common to all four donors. The researchers took only blood, and tissue repertoires probably look different.

Note on this clone: No antigen is known for it.

Per the germline V gene, CDR1 is LGHNA and CDR2 is YSLEER. The CDR3 is made up of 14 amino acids. V lost 0 bases, J lost 8 bases, and 10 bases lay in between. Positively selected for CCR7, the CD45RO-negative cells used as naive CD8 cells excluded terminally differentiated effector memory CD45RA+ cells. Clones were sequenced by immunoSEQ multiplex PCR, and TCRdb holds only the in-frame ones, with some missing. The sample yields roughly 850,000 clones, approximately 97% seen once. The chain couples TRBV4-3 to TRBJ1-4; TRBD1 is a possible D gene (5 bases). Sequencing used naive CD8+ T cells sorted from blood. This sequence originates from a man aged 30 to 39 in good health. CDR3 sequence: CASSQDRGDEKLFF. The CDR3 DNA follows: TGCGCCAGCAGCCAAGATCGGGGCGACGAAAAACTGTTTTTT.